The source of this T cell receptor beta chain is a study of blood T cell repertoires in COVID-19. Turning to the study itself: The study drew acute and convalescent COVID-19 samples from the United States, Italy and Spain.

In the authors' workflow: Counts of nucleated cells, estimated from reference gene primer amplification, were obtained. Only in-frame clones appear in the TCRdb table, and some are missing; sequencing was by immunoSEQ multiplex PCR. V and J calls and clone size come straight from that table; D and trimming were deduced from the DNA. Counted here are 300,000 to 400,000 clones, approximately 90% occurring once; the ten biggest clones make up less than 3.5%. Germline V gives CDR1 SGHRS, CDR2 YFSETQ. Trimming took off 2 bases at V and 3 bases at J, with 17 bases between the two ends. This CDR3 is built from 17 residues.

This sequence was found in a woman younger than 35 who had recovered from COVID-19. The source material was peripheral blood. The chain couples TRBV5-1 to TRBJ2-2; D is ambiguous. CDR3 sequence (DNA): TGCGCCAGCAGCTTAATGGCAACAGCCTTTTACACCGGGGAGCTGTTTTTT. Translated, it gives CASSLMATAFYTGELFF.